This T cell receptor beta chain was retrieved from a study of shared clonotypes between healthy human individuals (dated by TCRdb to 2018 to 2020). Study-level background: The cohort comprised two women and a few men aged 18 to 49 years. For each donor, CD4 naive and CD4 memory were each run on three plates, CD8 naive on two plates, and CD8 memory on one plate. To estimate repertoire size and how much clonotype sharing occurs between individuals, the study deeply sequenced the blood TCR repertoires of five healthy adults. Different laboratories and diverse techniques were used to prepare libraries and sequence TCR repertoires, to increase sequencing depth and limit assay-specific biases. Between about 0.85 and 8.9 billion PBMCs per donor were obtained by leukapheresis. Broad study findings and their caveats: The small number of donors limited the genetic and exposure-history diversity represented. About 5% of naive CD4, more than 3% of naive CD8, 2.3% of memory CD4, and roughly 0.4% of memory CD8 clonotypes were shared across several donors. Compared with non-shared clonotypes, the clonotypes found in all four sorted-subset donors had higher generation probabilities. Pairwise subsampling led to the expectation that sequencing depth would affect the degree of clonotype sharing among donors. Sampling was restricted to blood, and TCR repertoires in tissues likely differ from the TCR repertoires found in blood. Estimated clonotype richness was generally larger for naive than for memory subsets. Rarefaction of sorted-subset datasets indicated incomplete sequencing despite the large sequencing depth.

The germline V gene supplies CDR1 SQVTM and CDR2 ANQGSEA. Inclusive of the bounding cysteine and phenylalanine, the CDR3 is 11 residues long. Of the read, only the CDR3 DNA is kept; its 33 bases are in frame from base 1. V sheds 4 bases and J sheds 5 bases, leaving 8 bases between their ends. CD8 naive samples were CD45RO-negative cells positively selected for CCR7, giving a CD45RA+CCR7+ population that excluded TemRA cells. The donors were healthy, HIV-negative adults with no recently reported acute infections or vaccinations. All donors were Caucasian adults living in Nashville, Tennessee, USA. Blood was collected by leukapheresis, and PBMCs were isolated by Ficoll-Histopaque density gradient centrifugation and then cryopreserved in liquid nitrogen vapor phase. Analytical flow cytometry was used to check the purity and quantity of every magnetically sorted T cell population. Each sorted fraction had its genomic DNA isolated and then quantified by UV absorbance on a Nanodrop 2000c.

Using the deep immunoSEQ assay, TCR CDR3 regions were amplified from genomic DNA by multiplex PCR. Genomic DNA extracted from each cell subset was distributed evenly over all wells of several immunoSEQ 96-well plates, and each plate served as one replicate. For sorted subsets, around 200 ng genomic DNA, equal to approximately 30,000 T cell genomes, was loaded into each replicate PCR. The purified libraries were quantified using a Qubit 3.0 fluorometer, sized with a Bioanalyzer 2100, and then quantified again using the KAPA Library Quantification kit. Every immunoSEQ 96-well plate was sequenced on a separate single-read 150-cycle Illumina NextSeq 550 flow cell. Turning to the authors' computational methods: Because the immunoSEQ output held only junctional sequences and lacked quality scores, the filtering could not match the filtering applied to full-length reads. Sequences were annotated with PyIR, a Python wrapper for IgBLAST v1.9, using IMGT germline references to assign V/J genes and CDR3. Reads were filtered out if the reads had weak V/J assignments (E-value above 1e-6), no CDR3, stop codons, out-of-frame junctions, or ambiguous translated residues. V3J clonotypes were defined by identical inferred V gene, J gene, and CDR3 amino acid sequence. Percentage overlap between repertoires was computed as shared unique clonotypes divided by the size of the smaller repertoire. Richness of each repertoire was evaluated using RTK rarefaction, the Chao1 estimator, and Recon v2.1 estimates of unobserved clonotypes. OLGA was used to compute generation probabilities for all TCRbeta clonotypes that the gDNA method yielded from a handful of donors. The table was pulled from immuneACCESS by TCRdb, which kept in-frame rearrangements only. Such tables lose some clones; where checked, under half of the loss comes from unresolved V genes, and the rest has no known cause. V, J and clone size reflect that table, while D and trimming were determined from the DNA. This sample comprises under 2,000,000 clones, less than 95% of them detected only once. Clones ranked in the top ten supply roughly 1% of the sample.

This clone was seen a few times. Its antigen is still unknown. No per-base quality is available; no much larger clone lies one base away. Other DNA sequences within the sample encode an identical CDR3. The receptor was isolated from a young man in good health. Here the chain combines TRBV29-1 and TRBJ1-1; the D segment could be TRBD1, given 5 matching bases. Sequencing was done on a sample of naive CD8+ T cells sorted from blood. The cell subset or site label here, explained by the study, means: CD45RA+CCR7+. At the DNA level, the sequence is TGCAGCGTTGGGCCAGGGACTGAAGCTTTCTTT. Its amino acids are CSVGPGTEAFF.